This entry concerns a single T cell receptor beta chain. Its antigen is unidentified. This entry is derived from a study of cytomegalovirus exposure and HLA in healthy donors. Findings and caveats of the study: In a later analysis, about 17,000 TCR beta sequences were associated with HLA alleles at 0.05 false discovery rate. A missense DCLRE1C variant was associated with V- and J-gene trimming of TCR beta chains in a later analysis, and an independent cohort replicated the association.

The study sampled nominally healthy donors, though unrecorded immune exposures were likely. With 60 Vbeta and 13 Jbeta primers, the PCR was carried out. Clones were sequenced by immunoSEQ multiplex PCR, and TCRdb holds only the in-frame ones, with some missing. The data hold around 180,000 clones, with roughly 87% observed a single time. Germline CDR1 SGHNT, CDR2 YYREEE (reference sequence). The CDR3 extends over 15 amino acids. The sequence was obtained from a woman aged 50 to 60 in good health and CMV-seronegative. The chain recombines TRBV5-4 with TRBJ2-5; 10 bases fit TRBD2. The J call is doubtful: the DNA matches TRBJ2-7 better. Source material: PBMCs. CDR3 coding DNA: TGTGCCAGCAGCCTCACCCCTCTAGCGGGAGACGAGCAGTACTTC. Translation: CASSLTPLAGDEQYF.